One and the same sample provided the 8 T cell receptor beta chains below, sequenced in a study of blood T cells in healthy people across ages. It was with a sample-barcoded 5' primer and a J-beta primer mix that a second PCR of about 6 to 12 cycles was run. TCRdb re-derived calls from the 5' RACE reads in MiXCR, one entry per CDR3 protein. The table records about a million distinct CDR3 sequences, 45% to 60% of them present only once. Sequenced input: blood. These receptors were taken from a woman aged 60-75 years in good health.

This clonotype showed up just a few times. The V call is TRBV5-1, the J call TRBJ2-3, with 10 bases matching TRBD2. This CDR3 comprises 15 residues. V lost 0 bases, J lost 7 bases, and 5 bases stayed unmatched. Germline V gene lookup returns CDR1 SGHRS and CDR2 YFSETQ. In nucleotides, the CDR3 is TGCGCCAGCAGCTTGGTCCTAGCGGGAGTAAATACGCAGTATTTT. Amino acid sequence: CASSLVLAGVNTQYF.

This clonotype was detected many times. The genes are TRBV29-1 and TRBJ2-4; a possible D gene is TRBD1 (6 bases). The V end was cut by 1 base, the J end by 0 bases, with 16 bases between. This CDR3 region has 17 residues. The germline V gene encodes CDR1 SQVTM and CDR2 ANQGSEA. CDR3 loop: CSVEGRQGSVAKNIQYF. As DNA, the CDR3 is TGCAGCGTTGAAGGGCGGCAGGGGTCTGTAGCCAAAAACATTCAGTACTTC.

This clonotype was seen a single time. This sequence may be a read error, since a much larger clone differs from it by one base. V and J are TRBV18 and TRBJ2-3; 8 nucleotides align to TRBD1. In germline, CDR1 is KGHSH, CDR2 LQKENI. The J segment lost 4 bases and the V segment lost 5 bases, leaving 8 bases of the junction unmatched. The CDR3 has 15 residues. CDR3 nucleotide sequence: TGTGCCAGCTCAGCTGGGACAGGATACGCAGATACGCAGTATTTT. Translation: CASSAGTGYADTQYF.

This clonotype was counted between two and nine times. The CDR3 DNA follows: TGCAGCTTTTCCCAGGGTGGGGAGAACACTGAAGCTTTCTTT. This encodes CSFSQGGENTEAFF. The V call is TRBV29-1, the J call TRBJ1-1; possibly TRBD1 for D (5 bases). Germline-derived CDR1 and CDR2 are SQVTM and ANQGSEA. V lost 8 bases and J 1 base, leaving 17 bases between the germline ends. The CDR3 loop spans 14 amino acids.

To note about this clonotype: The junction and the germline gene differ at one end; a read error may be behind it. V is TRBV12-3 or TRBV12-4 and J is TRBJ1-4, with D maybe TRBD1 (5 bases). This CDR3 is built from 14 residues. CDR3 region: CANSPGQGNEKLFF. DNA for the CDR3: TGTGCCAACAGTCCGGGGCAGGGAAATGAAAAACTGTTTTTT.

The chain combines TRBV29-1 with TRBJ2-1, with a weak D call TRBD2 (6 bases). The V end was cut by 7 bases, the J end by 7 bases, with 14 bases between. The CDR3 spans 12 residues. Per the germline V gene, CDR1 is SQVTM and CDR2 is ANQGSEA. The CDR3 sequence: CSARTAGNEQFF. CDR3 DNA: TGCAGCGCTCGGACCGCGGGGAATGAGCAGTTCTTC.

V is TRBV6-2 or TRBV6-3 and J is TRBJ2-1; no reliable D call. V was pared by 6 bases and J by 6 bases, with 18 bases between. Germline V gene lookup returns CDR1 MNHEY and CDR2 SVGEGT. This CDR3 has 15 amino acids. This chain's CDR3 is CASSHTTALSNEQFF. The CDR3, as DNA: TGTGCCAGCAGCCACACTACTGCCTTAAGCAATGAGCAGTTCTTC.

The chain has TRBV12-3 or TRBV12-4 and TRBJ1-6; D may be TRBD1 (6 bases). V was pared by 2 bases and J by 8 bases, with 10 bases between. This CDR3 region has 14 residues. CDR3 region: CASSLRRGHSPLHF. The DNA of the CDR3 is TGTGCCAGCAGTTTACGCAGGGGTCATTCACCCCTCCACTTT.